The 24 T cell receptor beta chains below were found in one sample sequenced in a study of blood T cell repertoires in COVID-19 (dated by TCRdb to about 2020). The method was the immunoSEQ multiplex PCR assay. The table comes from immuneACCESS by way of TCRdb, which keeps in-frame sequences with V and J called. Part of the clones is missing from these tables; in studies checked, under half for an unresolved V gene and the rest for unknown reasons. This sample is represented by about 120,000 clones; around 91% of them were singletons. The ten largest clones represent around 30% of the sample. What was sequenced was peripheral blood. Receptors originate from a man between 70 and 80 years old with active or convalescent COVID-19.

This clone was counted ten times or more. V is TRBV7-2 and J is TRBJ2-7, with 10 bases that match TRBD2. The CDR3 consists of 16 residues. Per the germline V gene, CDR1 is SGHTA and CDR2 is FQGNSA. Trimming cost V 5 bases and J 1 base; bases outside gene matches: 8. CDR3 loop: CASSDFSSGRSYEQYF. In nucleotides, the CDR3 is TGTGCCAGCAGCGATTTCTCTAGCGGGAGATCCTACGAGCAGTACTTC.

This rearrangement joins TRBV7-2 to TRBJ2-1; D unresolved. The germline CDR1 and CDR2 sequences are SGHTA and FQGNSA. Deletions cut 5 bases from V and 12 bases from J, with 14 bases between. The CDR3 loop spans 12 amino acids. The CDR3 region has the DNA TGTGCCAGCAGCCTAGTTCCAGCGTTGCAGTTCTTC. Translated: CASSLVPALQFF.

V is TRBV19 and J is TRBJ1-5; D possibly corresponds to TRBD1 (6 bases). The germline gives CDR1 LNHDA, CDR2 SQIVND (reference sequence). The CDR3 has 15 amino acids. Trimming pared 5 bases from V and 4 bases from J, leaving 15 bases between. CDR3 nucleotides: TGTGCCAGTAGTGTACCGGGACACATAAATCAGCCCCAGCATTTT. Its protein is CASSVPGHINQPQHF. The complete variable domain, with remaining parts taken from reference TRBV19 and TRBJ1-5, reads DGGITQSPKYLFRKEGQNVTLSCEQNLNHDAMYWYRQDPGQGLRLIYYSQIVNDFQKGDIAEGYSVSREKKESFPLTVTSAQKNPTAFYLCASSVPGHINQPQHFGDGTRLSIL.

The chain couples TRBV7-2 to TRBJ2-2; 10 bases are shared with TRBD2. V dropped 1 base and J dropped 3; count of bases not matched to a gene: 5. The CDR3 consists of 17 residues. The germline CDR1 and CDR2 sequences are SGHTA and FQGNSA. CDR3 amino acids: CASSLEVTSGYTGELFF. CDR3 DNA sequence: TGTGCCAGCAGCTTAGAGGTGACTAGCGGGTACACCGGGGAGCTGTTTTTT.

The chain has TRBV6-6 and TRBJ2-7; D perhaps matches TRBD2 (5 bases). V was pared by 6 bases and J by 0 bases, with 15 bases between. Per the germline V gene, CDR1 is MNHNY and CDR2 is SVGAGI (reference sequence). The CDR3 spans 15 residues. DNA of the CDR3: TGTGCCAGCAGCCCCTTCAGTGGGAGCTCCTACGAGCAGTACTTC. This encodes CASSPFSGSSYEQYF.

V usage is TRBV27 and J usage is TRBJ2-7; 7 nucleotides line up with TRBD2. The V gene's germline CDR1 is MNHEY and CDR2 SMNVEV (reference sequence). The CDR3 is made up of 13 amino acids. V shed 4 bases, J shed 3 bases, and the junction held 3 bases outside the gene matches. The CDR3 sequence: CASSWEGSYEQYF. The CDR3 region has the DNA TGTGCCAGCAGTTGGGAGGGAAGCTACGAGCAGTACTTC.

The rearrangement links TRBV19 to TRBJ1-4; D is undetermined. The V gene lost 3 bases and the J gene lost 7 bases, with 9 bases spanning the gap. Germline loops: CDR1 LNHDA, CDR2 SQIVND (reference sequence). The CDR3 covers 13 residues. The CDR3 DNA sequence: TGTGCCAGTAGTATCGCCGAGGGTGAAAAACTGTTTTTT. It is translated as CASSIAEGEKLFF. Variable domain in full (rest from reference TRBV19 and TRBJ1-4): DGGITQSPKYLFRKEGQNVTLSCEQNLNHDAMYWYRQDPGQGLRLIYYSQIVNDFQKGDIAEGYSVSREKKESFPLTVTSAQKNPTAFYLCASSIAEGEKLFFGSGTQLSVL.

The chain is built from TRBV3-1 (or the pseudogene TRBV3-2) and TRBJ2-7; 7 positions agree with TRBD2. Germline CDR1 and CDR2: LGHDT and YNNKEL (reference sequence). V shed 8 bases and J 0 bases; nucleotides not matched to a gene: 4. The CDR3 consists of 13 residues. The CDR3 is CASRSGNSYEQYF. The DNA of the CDR3 is TGTGCCAGCCGGAGCGGGAACTCCTACGAGCAGTACTTC.

The gene calls are TRBV9 and TRBJ2-7; weak D call: TRBD1 (5 bases). Germline V CDR1 and CDR2: SGDLS, YYNGEE. Trimming left V 4 bases short and J 2 bases short, with 13 bases between. The CDR3 length is 14 residues. CDR3: CASSRVQGAYEQYF. As DNA, the CDR3 is TGTGCCAGCAGCAGGGTCCAGGGTGCCTACGAGCAGTACTTC.

In its sample, this clone was seen a few times. The V gene is TRBV28, the J gene TRBJ1-5; possibly TRBD1 for D (5 bases). Germline V gives CDR1 MDHEN, CDR2 SYDVKM. This CDR3 contains 14 residues. The V gene lost 8 bases and the J gene lost 4 bases, with 15 bases spanning the gap. The CDR3 reads CASGRGVFNQPQHF. The CDR3, as DNA: TGTGCCAGCGGGCGGGGGGTGTTTAATCAGCCCCAGCATTTT.

V and J are TRBV19 and TRBJ2-5; D is perhaps TRBD1 (7 bases). The CDR3 runs 15 residues. Germline CDR1 and CDR2: LNHDA and SQIVND (reference sequence). V lost 5 bases, J lost 3 bases, and 16 bases lay in between. The CDR3 sequence is CASSLLGGGKETQYF. The CDR3 DNA reads as TGTGCCAGTAGTCTCCTAGGAGGGGGCAAAGAGACCCAGTACTTC.

V usage is TRBV6-5 and J usage is TRBJ1-2; no clear D. Germline CDR1 MNHEY, CDR2 SVGAGI. The CDR3 consists of 13 residues. CDR3 sequence (DNA): TGTGCAAGCGGCCCTAGGAGGAGTTATGGCTACACCTTC. Protein product: CASGPRRSYGYTF.

This clone has just a few counts. This chain links TRBV6-5 with TRBJ2-7; 7 bases match TRBD2. From germline, CDR1 is MNHEY and CDR2 SVGAGI. The CDR3 runs 14 residues. V lost 2 bases and J lost 6; bases outside the gene matches: 7. This chain's CDR3 is CASSYPGLEGEQYF. The CDR3, as DNA: TGTGCCAGCAGTTACCCCGGACTAGAGGGCGAGCAGTACTTC.

This rearrangement joins TRBV4-1 to TRBJ2-3; 16 nucleotides agree with TRBD2. The CDR3 is 18 amino acids. J was trimmed by 3 bases and V by 4 bases; bases with no gene match: 7. Germline V gene lookup returns CDR1 MGHRA and CDR2 YSYEKL. The CDR3 here is CASSPQGLAGGITDTQYF. In DNA form, the CDR3 reads TGCGCCAGCAGCCCGCAGGGACTAGCGGGAGGGATAACAGATACGCAGTATTTT.

This chain joins TRBV5-1 and TRBJ2-5; no clear D. Germline V gives CDR1 SGHRS, CDR2 YFSETQ. The CDR3 loop spans 14 amino acids. Trimming took off 2 bases at V and 2 bases at J, with 10 bases between the two ends. CDR3 DNA sequence: TGCGCCAGCAGCTTCGGCCAGGCTCAAGAGACCCAGTACTTC. Translated: CASSFGQAQETQYF.

V is TRBV7-8 and J is TRBJ2-7, with TRBD1 matching 8 bases. CDR1 is SGHVS and CDR2 is FQNEAQ in the germline V gene. V trimming: 2 bases; J trimming: 1 base; junction bases outside the gene matches: 4. The CDR3 contains 15 residues. The CDR3 sequence: CASSLRTGLSYEQYF. CDR3 in DNA: TGTGCCAGCAGCTTACGGACAGGGCTATCCTACGAGCAGTACTTC.

This clone was recorded only once. The genes are TRBV13 and TRBJ1-6, with D maybe TRBD1 (5 bases). The V gene lost 2 bases and the J gene lost 4 bases, with 9 bases spanning the gap. Germline values: CDR1 PRHDT, CDR2 FYEKMQ (reference sequence). The CDR3 is 15 residues long. The CDR3 loop is CASSLRAGYNSPLHF. CDR3 sequence (DNA): TGTGCCAGCAGCTTACGGGCAGGGTATAATTCACCCCTCCACTTT. Drawing the rest from reference TRBV13 and TRBJ1-6, the complete variable domain is AAGVIQSPRHLIKEKRETATLKCYPIPRHDTVYWYQQGPGQDPQFLISFYEKMQSDKGSIPDRFSAQQFSDYHSELNMSSLELGDSALYFCASSLRAGYNSPLHFGNGTRLTVT.

The rearrangement uses TRBV2 and TRBJ2-1; a weak D match, TRBD2 (5 bases). The CDR3 is made up of 15 amino acids. Trimming stripped 5 bases from V and 7 bases from J, with 18 bases between. Germline CDR1 and CDR2: SNHLY and FYNNEI. The chain's CDR3 is CASSLPGQERNEQFF. The DNA for the CDR3 is TGTGCCAGCAGTTTACCGGGCCAGGAGCGGAATGAGCAGTTCTTC. Together with reference TRBV2 and TRBJ2-1, the CDR3 gives the full variable domain: EPEVTQTPSHQVTQMGQEVILRCVPISNHLYFYWYRQILGQKVEFLVSFYNNEISEKSEIFDDQFSVERPDGSNFTLKIRSTKLEDSAMYFCASSLPGQERNEQFFGPGTRLTVL.

The genes are TRBV6-5 and TRBJ1-2; D is possibly TRBD1 (6 bases). The V end lost 1 base, the J end lost 8 bases, and 17 bases lay between the germline ends. The CDR3 contains 15 residues. Germline V lookup: CDR1 MNHEY, CDR2 SVGAGI. CDR3 sequence reads: CASSYLTGNRGGYTF. The CDR3 nucleotides are TGTGCCAGCAGTTACTTAACAGGGAATCGAGGAGGCTACACCTTC.

V is TRBV13 and J is TRBJ2-7; a weak D match, TRBD2 (7 bases). CDR1 is PRHDT, CDR2 FYEKMQ, per germline (reference sequence). V lost 5 bases and J 4 bases, leaving 12 bases between the germline ends. This CDR3 has 13 amino acids. DNA for the CDR3: TGTGCCAGCAGCCGGGGGGCGCGATACGAGCAGTACTTC. Residues: CASSRGARYEQYF.

The rearrangement joins TRBV7-9 to TRBJ2-3; 8 bases are a match to TRBD2. V trimming: 6 bases; J trimming: 4 bases; junction bases outside the gene matches: 6. Germline V lookup: CDR1 SEHNR, CDR2 FQNEAQ (reference sequence). This CDR3 is 14 amino acids long. The CDR3 spells CASRTGGGADTQYF. The DNA of the CDR3 is TGTGCCAGCAGAACGGGAGGGGGTGCAGATACGCAGTATTTT.

The chain recombines TRBV27 with TRBJ2-7, with D perhaps matching TRBD1 (6 bases). This CDR3 has 13 residues. From germline, CDR1 is MNHEY and CDR2 SMNVEV (reference sequence). V gave up 6 bases and J gave up 3 bases, with 12 bases separating them. CDR3 nucleotides: TGTGCCAGCAGCACCGGGACATTCTACGAGCAGTACTTC. It specifies CASSTGTFYEQYF.

J is TRBJ2-5 and V is TRBV7-2, with D perhaps TRBD1 (5 bases). CDR3 size: 14 residues. Trimming took 1 base from V and 5 from J, leaving 11 bases between them. The germline CDR1 and CDR2 sequences are SGHTA and FQGNSA. The CDR3 is CASSLDYRSETQYF. CDR3 nucleotides: TGTGCCAGCAGCTTAGACTACAGGTCGGAGACCCAGTACTTC.

Of note for this clone: The junction departs from germline at one end; a sequencing error may be responsible. The chain joins TRBV28 to TRBJ1-5; D is unclear. CDR1 is MDHEN and CDR2 is SYDVKM in the germline V gene. This CDR3 spans 12 amino acids. CDR3: CASRNSNQPQHF. The CDR3 nucleotides read TGTGCCAGCCGCAATAGCAATCAGCCTCAGCATTTT.